These 7 T cell receptor beta chains came from one sample sequenced in a study of shared clonotypes between healthy human individuals. CD8 cells regarded as naive lacked CD45RO, were positively chosen for CCR7, and omitted terminally differentiated effector memory CD45RA+ cells. Repertoires were generated with immunoSEQ multiplex PCR, while TCRdb's copy carries only in-frame clones and drops some. The data show around 2,100,000 clones, about 95% seen once. The specimen sequenced was naive CD8+ T cells sorted from blood. The receptors shown here come from a man aged 18-30 years in good health.

The chain uses TRBV10-1 and TRBJ1-5; D is undetermined. There are 15 residues in the CDR3. Germline V CDR1 and CDR2: WNHNN, SYGVQD (reference sequence). V lost 6 bases and J 2 bases, leaving 14 bases between the germline ends. The DNA for the CDR3 is TGCGCCAGCAGCGATGATGACAATTGCAATCAGCCCCAGCATTTT. Translation gives CASSDDDNCNQPQHF.

The V and J genes are TRBV4-1 and TRBJ1-2; 9 nucleotides line up with TRBD1. V shed 4 bases, J shed 2 bases, and the junction held 5 bases outside the gene matches. CDR3 length: 15 amino acids. The germline gives CDR1 MGHRA, CDR2 YSYEKL. CDR3 protein: CASSPTGGENYGYTF. In nucleotides, the CDR3 is TGCGCCAGCAGCCCGACAGGGGGGGAAAACTATGGCTACACCTTC.

The chain is built from TRBV6-4 and TRBJ2-1; weak D call: TRBD1 (6 bases). V shed 6 bases and J shed 0 bases, with 12 bases lying between them. CDR3 length: 15 amino acids. Germline CDR1 MRHNA, CDR2 SNTAGT. CDR3 DNA sequence: TGTGCCAGCAGAGAAGGACAGAGCTCCTACAATGAGCAGTTCTTC. This gives the protein CASREGQSSYNEQFF.

The genes are TRBV7-2 and TRBJ1-6; no definite D call. The CDR3 consists of 15 residues. CDR1 is SGHTA, CDR2 FQGNSA, per germline. V lost 1 base and J lost 8, with 12 bases in between. Written as DNA, the CDR3 is TGTGCCAGCAGCTTAGAGATACATTTTGATTCACCCCTCCACTTT. Translating it yields CASSLEIHFDSPLHF.

The chain has TRBV9 and TRBJ2-1; TRBD2 agrees at 10 bases. With 2 bases clipped from V and 2 bases from J, the junction kept 4 bases outside the gene matches. Germline-derived CDR1 and CDR2 are SGDLS and YYNGEE. The CDR3 consists of 16 residues. Here the CDR3 reads CASSVLAGGAYNEQFF. CDR3 coding DNA: TGTGCCAGCAGCGTCTTAGCGGGAGGCGCCTACAATGAGCAGTTCTTC.

The V and J genes are TRBV27 and TRBJ2-5; D ambiguous. Germline V CDR1 and CDR2: MNHEY, SMNVEV (reference sequence). The V gene lost 5 bases and the J gene lost 5 bases, with 15 bases spanning the gap. CDR3 length: 14 amino acids. The CDR3 sequence: CASSPTTGLETQYF. CDR3 coding DNA: TGTGCCAGCAGTCCGACGACCGGCTTGGAGACCCAGTACTTC.

This chain joins TRBV5-4 and TRBJ1-1; 11 bases match TRBD1. Germline CDR1 reads SGHNT; CDR2 reads YYREEE (reference sequence). This CDR3 spans 16 amino acids. Losses at the gene ends were 2 bases for V and 0 bases for J; bases not matched to a gene: 3. The CDR3 coding sequence is TGTGCCAGCAGCTTCGTGGGACAGGGGGTGAACACTGAAGCTTTCTTT. It yields the protein CASSFVGQGVNTEAFF. The whole variable domain, remainder taken from reference TRBV5-4 and TRBJ1-1, is ETGVTQSPTHLIKTRGQQVTLRCSSQSGHNTVSWYQQALGQGPQFIFQYYREEENGRGNFPPRFSGLQFPNYSSELNVNALELDDSALYLCASSFVGQGVNTEAFFGQGTRLTVV.